The 20 T cell receptor beta chains presented below share a single source sample, sequenced in a study of blood T cell repertoires in COVID-19 (dated by TCRdb to 2018 to 2020). Receptor libraries were prepared by the immunoSEQ multiplex PCR assay. What TCRdb holds here is the immuneACCESS table cut down to in-frame rearrangements. Part of the clones is not present; checked against another copy, under half of the missing clones reflect an unresolved V gene, and the others are unexplained. This sample comprises 300,000 to 350,000 clones, around 90% of them detected only once. Approximately 9.4% of the sample is taken by the ten largest. Sample: peripheral blood. All receptors derive from a man younger than 45 with COVID-19, enrolled during active disease.

The chain has TRBV5-1 and TRBJ2-5; 8 bases are a match to TRBD2. CDR3 length: 18 amino acids. CDR1 and CDR2 from the germline V gene are SGHRS and YFSETQ. V lost 4 bases and J lost 4; bases outside the gene matches: 18. The CDR3 is CASSPPLGAGDEGETQYF. The DNA for the CDR3 is TGCGCCAGCAGCCCACCCCTGGGAGCGGGAGATGAGGGAGAGACCCAGTACTTC.

This clone was seen a single time. The chain uses TRBV5-1 and TRBJ2-1; TRBD2 aligns across 8 bases. The CDR3 sequence is 17 residues long. Germline CDR1 reads SGHRS; CDR2 reads YFSETQ. Trimming cost V 3 bases and J 0 bases; bases outside gene matches: 8. The CDR3 protein is CASSSSLADTSYNEQFF. CDR3 sequence (DNA): TGCGCCAGCAGCTCCTCACTAGCGGACACCTCCTACAATGAGCAGTTCTTC.

The CDR3 is CASSSIGTGGQPQHF. CDR3 nucleotide sequence: TGTGCCAGTAGTAGTATCGGGACAGGGGGTCAGCCCCAGCATTTT. This chain joins TRBV19 and TRBJ1-5; 11 bases align to TRBD1. The CDR3 is made up of 15 amino acids. Germline lookup yields CDR1 LNHDA and CDR2 SQIVND (reference sequence). The V and J ends lost 4 bases and 6 bases, in that order; junction bases with no gene match: 5.

This chain links TRBV18 with TRBJ1-3; tentative D call: TRBD1 (5 bases). The germline gives CDR1 KGHSH, CDR2 LQKENI. CDR3 size: 14 residues. Trimming stripped 3 bases from V and 0 bases from J, with 6 bases between. This CDR3 is CASSPDSSGNTIYF. In DNA, the CDR3 is TGTGCCAGCTCACCCGACAGCTCTGGAAACACCATATATTTT.

This clone was counted a few times. J is TRBJ1-2 and V is TRBV28, with 12 bases identical to TRBD1. J gave up 8 bases and V 7 bases, and 11 bases lay outside the gene matches. The CDR3 runs to 15 residues. Germline values: CDR1 MDHEN, CDR2 SYDVKM. CDR3 sequence reads: CASTLAGQGAPGYTF. The CDR3, as DNA: TGTGCCAGCACCCTCGCGGGACAGGGGGCGCCGGGCTACACCTTC.

This clone was found once. J is TRBJ2-7 and V is TRBV9, with 8 bases that match TRBD2. V trimming: 4 bases; J trimming: 6 bases; junction bases outside the gene matches: 9. This CDR3 is built from 14 residues. Germline CDR1 and CDR2: SGDLS and YYNGEE. The CDR3 protein is CASSPSGLGGEQYF. CDR3 DNA: TGTGCCAGCAGCCCCTCGGGACTAGGGGGCGAGCAGTACTTC.

This clone was observed a single time. Here the CDR3 reads CASSWVDEGARSYEQYF. CDR3 nucleotide sequence: TGTGCCAGCAGTTGGGTAGACGAGGGTGCCAGGTCCTACGAGCAGTACTTC. V is TRBV28 and J is TRBJ2-7, with D possibly TRBD2 on 5 matching bases. V gave up 4 bases and J gave up 1 base, with 20 bases separating them. This CDR3 spans 17 amino acids. Germline V gives CDR1 MDHEN, CDR2 SYDVKM.

The chain joins TRBV6-5 to TRBJ2-7; no clear D. The germline V gene encodes CDR1 MNHEY and CDR2 SVGAGI. With 0 bases removed from V and 8 bases from J, the gap between germline ends came to 11 bases. CDR3 length: 13 residues. For the CDR3, the DNA is TGTGCCAGCAGTTACTCTGAGGCGCCCCAGCAGTACTTC. Protein: CASSYSEAPQQYF.

The V gene is TRBV6-5, the J gene TRBJ1-5, with 7 bases aligning to TRBD1. Germline V gives CDR1 MNHEY, CDR2 SVGAGI. The CDR3 consists of 15 residues. V dropped 6 bases and J dropped 2; count of bases not matched to a gene: 7. CDR3 residues: CASRPTTGGNQPQHF. For the CDR3, the DNA is TGTGCCAGCAGGCCCACTACAGGGGGCAATCAGCCCCAGCATTTT.

V and J are TRBV30 and TRBJ1-4, with TRBD1 identical over 7 bases. V trimming: 5 bases; J trimming: 3 bases; junction bases outside the gene matches: 9. The CDR3 covers 15 residues. Looked up from germline, CDR1 is GTSNPN and CDR2 is SVGIG (reference sequence). The CDR3: CAWDQTGTANEKLFF. The CDR3 DNA reads as TGTGCCTGGGACCAAACCGGGACAGCTAATGAAAAACTGTTTTTT. Filled out from reference TRBV30 and TRBJ1-4, the complete variable domain reads SQTIHQWPATLVQPVGSPLSLECTVEGTSNPNLYWYRQAAGRGLQLLFYSVGIGQISSEVPQNLSASRPQDRQFILSSKKLLLSDSGFYLCAWDQTGTANEKLFFGSGTQLSVL.

The chain recombines TRBV27 with TRBJ2-7; 8 bases are a match to TRBD2. Germline lookup yields CDR1 MNHEY and CDR2 SMNVEV (reference sequence). This CDR3 has 14 residues. After removal of 5 bases from V and 4 bases from J, the junction contained 7 bases not matched to a gene. Here the CDR3 reads CASSRTSSDYEQYF. In DNA form, the CDR3 reads TGTGCCAGCAGTCGGACTAGCAGCGATTACGAGCAGTACTTC.

The rearrangement joins TRBV7-3 to TRBJ2-1; a weak D match, TRBD1 (5 bases). Trimming pared 4 bases from V and 4 bases from J, leaving 11 bases between. The CDR3 extends over 14 amino acids. Germline lookup yields CDR1 SGHTA and CDR2 FQGTGA. CDR3 coding DNA: TGTGCCAGCAGCTCCGACAGTAATTACAATGAGCAGTTCTTC. Encoded protein: CASSSDSNYNEQFF.

The chain carries TRBV28 and TRBJ1-5; 9 positions match TRBD1. The J segment lost 2 bases and the V segment lost 3 bases, leaving 2 bases of the junction unmatched. Germline V gives CDR1 MDHEN, CDR2 SYDVKM. This CDR3 spans 15 amino acids. The CDR3 spells CASSFWTGGNQPQHF. The CDR3 DNA follows: TGTGCCAGCAGTTTCTGGACAGGGGGCAATCAGCCCCAGCATTTT.

J is TRBJ2-7 and V is TRBV13, with a tentative D call TRBD2 (6 bases). This CDR3 spans 12 amino acids. Germline V CDR1 and CDR2: PRHDT, FYEKMQ (reference sequence). The V end lost 3 bases, the J end lost 7 bases, and 10 bases lay between the germline ends. The CDR3 loop reads CASSLGLEEQYF. The CDR3 DNA reads as TGTGCCAGCAGCTTGGGACTCGAAGAGCAGTACTTC.

V usage is TRBV3-1 (or the pseudogene TRBV3-2) and J usage is TRBJ2-1; the D gene is possibly TRBD1 (5 bases). The V end lost 0 bases, the J end lost 3 bases, and 12 bases lay between the germline ends. The CDR3 totals 16 residues. The germline V gene encodes CDR1 LGHDT and CDR2 YNNKEL (reference sequence). CDR3 sequence: CASSQDIQANYNEQFF. The CDR3 region has the DNA TGTGCCAGCAGCCAAGATATACAGGCCAACTACAATGAGCAGTTCTTC.

Note on this clone: One base away lies a much larger clone, so this may be a sequencing read error. This sequence joins TRBV7-9 and TRBJ1-2, with D maybe TRBD1 (6 bases). In germline, CDR1 is SEHNR, CDR2 FQNEAQ (reference sequence). The CDR3 is 14 residues long. Trimming stripped 1 base from V and 0 bases from J, with 6 bases between. CDR3 region: CASSLGQANYGYTF. The CDR3, as DNA: TGTGCCAGCAGCTTAGGACAGGCTAACTATGGCTACACCTTC.

This sequence joins TRBV10-3 and TRBJ2-3; unclear D gene. Trimming shortened V by 0 bases and J by 1 base, and 14 bases separated the two germline ends. Germline CDR1 ENHRY, CDR2 SYGVKD. The CDR3 is 17 amino acids. CDR3 residues: CAISESAIGGGTDTQYF. CDR3 bases: TGTGCCATCAGTGAGTCCGCTATCGGTGGTGGCACAGATACGCAGTATTTT.

The chain employs TRBV2 and TRBJ1-2; no definite D call. The germline CDR1 and CDR2 sequences are SNHLY and FYNNEI. The V end lost 3 bases, the J end lost 8 bases, and 10 bases lay between the germline ends. The CDR3 spans 12 residues. The CDR3 reads CASSDYARGYTF. The CDR3 DNA sequence: TGTGCCAGCAGTGATTACGCGAGGGGCTACACCTTC. Full variable domain (remainder filled in from reference TRBV2 and TRBJ1-2): EPEVTQTPSHQVTQMGQEVILRCVPISNHLYFYWYRQILGQKVEFLVSFYNNEISEKSEIFDDQFSVERPDGSNFTLKIRSTKLEDSAMYFCASSDYARGYTFGSGTRLTVV.

The chain joins TRBV19 to TRBJ1-1, with TRBD1 identical over 7 bases. The V gene end was trimmed by 0 bases and the J gene end by 0 bases; junction bases not matched to a gene: 10. Germline CDR1 LNHDA, CDR2 SQIVND (reference sequence). This CDR3 has 18 residues. CDR3 amino acids: CASSIDRRQGGMNTEAFF. CDR3 nucleotides: TGTGCCAGTAGTATAGATCGTCGTCAGGGGGGCATGAACACTGAAGCTTTCTTT.

J is TRBJ2-3 and V is TRBV5-1, with D possibly matching TRBD2 (6 bases). CDR3 length equals 13 residues. CDR1 SGHRS and CDR2 YFSETQ come from the germline V gene. V shed 4 bases and J shed 3 bases, with 9 bases lying between them. The CDR3 loop reads CASSLGLTDTQYF. Here the CDR3 DNA reads TGCGCCAGCAGCCTGGGACTTACAGATACGCAGTATTTT.